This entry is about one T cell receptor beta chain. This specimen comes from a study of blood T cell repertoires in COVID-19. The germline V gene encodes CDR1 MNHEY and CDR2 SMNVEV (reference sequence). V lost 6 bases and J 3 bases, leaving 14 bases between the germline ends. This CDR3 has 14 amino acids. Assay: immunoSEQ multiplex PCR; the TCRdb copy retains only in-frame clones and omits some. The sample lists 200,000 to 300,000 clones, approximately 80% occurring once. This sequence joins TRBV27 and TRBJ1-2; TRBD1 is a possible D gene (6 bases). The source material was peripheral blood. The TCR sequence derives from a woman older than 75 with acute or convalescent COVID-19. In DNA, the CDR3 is TGTGCCAGCAGGCTGCGGGGGGCGGACTATGGCTACACCTTC. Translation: CASRLRGADYGYTF.